This section outlines one TCR beta chain sequence together with its context. Its antigen is unknown. The length of the CDR3 is 19 residues. Authors' methods: ImmunoSEQ output lacked quality scores and full-length reads, limiting matched filtering. Using immunoSEQ multiplex PCR, the repertoire was profiled, and TCRdb retains in-frame clones only, with some absent. Clonal size and the V and J genes are those of that table, whereas D and trimming came from the DNA. The table records about 1 million clones, about 75% of them present only once. Donation came from healthy HIV-negative adults that had no recent acute infections or vaccinations. Nashville, Tennessee was home to all donors, each a Caucasian adult. The data are from a study of shared clonotypes between healthy human individuals. Study conclusions and caveats: Non-shared clonotypes had lower generation probabilities than clonotypes shared by all four sorted-subset donors.

The chain employs TRBV1 and TRBJ1-6; TRBD1, the table's D call, lacks a check against the DNA. TRBV1 is a pseudogene. This TCR was sampled from a man younger than 35 in good health. The sequenced material came from memory CD4+ T cells sorted from blood. Subset here: CD45RA-negative fraction. The CDR3 DNA reads as TGCACCAGCAGCCTTTGGGGGCTGACAGGGGGCAATTCTAATTCACCCCTCCACTTT. Amino acid sequence: CTSSLWGLTGGNSNSPLHF.